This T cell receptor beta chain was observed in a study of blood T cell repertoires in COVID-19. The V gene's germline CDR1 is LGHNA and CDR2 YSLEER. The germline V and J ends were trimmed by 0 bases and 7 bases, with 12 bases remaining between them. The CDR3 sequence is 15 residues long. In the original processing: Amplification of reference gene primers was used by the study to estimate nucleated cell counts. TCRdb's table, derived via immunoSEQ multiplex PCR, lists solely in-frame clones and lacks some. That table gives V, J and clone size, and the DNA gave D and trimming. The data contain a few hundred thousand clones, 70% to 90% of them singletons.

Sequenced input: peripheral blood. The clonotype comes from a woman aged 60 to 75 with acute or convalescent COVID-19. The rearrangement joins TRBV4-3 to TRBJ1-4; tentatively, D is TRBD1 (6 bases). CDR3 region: CASSQDPGAGEKLFF. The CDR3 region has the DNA TGCGCCAGCAGCCAAGATCCAGGGGCAGGTGAAAAACTGTTTTTT.